The 5 T cell receptor beta chains listed next were all sequenced from one sample in a study of blood T cell repertoires in COVID-19 (dated by TCRdb to about 2020). Receptors were amplified or captured by the immunoSEQ multiplex PCR assay. TCRdb took over this immuneACCESS table, retaining in-frame rearrangements with V and J assigned. Such tables are incomplete; in checked studies, under half of the missing clones stem from an unresolved V gene, and the remainder is unexplained. Counted in this sample were some 380,000 clones; 88% of them appeared once. The top ten clonotypes cover roughly 2% of the sample. Sequences were obtained from PBMCs or T cells enriched from blood (not recorded which). All receptors come from a woman aged 40 to 50 with acute COVID-19.

The chain combines TRBV2 with TRBJ2-5; TRBD1 matches 9 bases. V shed 1 base, J shed 1 base, and the junction held 1 base outside the gene matches. CDR3 length equals 15 residues. Germline loops: CDR1 SNHLY, CDR2 FYNNEI. CDR3 sequence: CASSEGDRAQETQYF. CDR3 DNA: TGTGCCAGCAGTGAAGGGGACAGGGCCCAAGAGACCCAGTACTTC.

This sequence joins TRBV2 and TRBJ2-3, with D perhaps TRBD2 (6 bases). Germline assignment: CDR1 SNHLY and CDR2 FYNNEI. CDR3 length: 14 amino acids. Deletions cut 6 bases from V and 2 bases from J, with 12 bases between. This CDR3 reads CASRLAPTTDTQYF. The CDR3 nucleotides are TGTGCCAGCAGACTAGCCCCGACCACAGATACGCAGTATTTT.

J is TRBJ2-7 and V is TRBV21-1; the D call TRBD1 from the table was never checked on the DNA. TRBV21-1 is recorded as a pseudogene. The CDR3 spans 12 residues. The CDR3 nucleotides are TGTGCCAGCAGCACAGGGTCAGGCGAGCAGTACTTC. Amino acid sequence: CASSTGSGEQYF.

Here the CDR3 DNA reads TGCGCCAGCAGCTTGGTTAGGGGCGGAGGGGAGACCCAGTACTTC. This gives the protein CASSLVRGGGETQYF. The chain is built from TRBV5-1 and TRBJ2-5, with D perhaps TRBD2 (6 bases). The V end lost 0 bases, the J end lost 5 bases, and 14 bases lay between the germline ends. Per germline, CDR1 SGHRS and CDR2 YFSETQ. The CDR3 runs to 15 residues.

The chain employs TRBV6-5 and TRBJ1-1, with D maybe TRBD1 (6 bases). This CDR3 comprises 15 residues. In germline, CDR1 is MNHEY, CDR2 SVGAGI. Trimming left V 7 bases short and J 3 bases short, with 18 bases between. The chain's CDR3 is CASTTPTGAYTEAFF. The CDR3 DNA reads TGTGCCAGCACTACCCCGACAGGAGCCTACACTGAAGCTTTCTTT.